The next 29 T cell receptor beta chains were all read from a single sample in a study of T and B cells in COVID-19 patients. BIOMED2 TRB-A/B primer pools were used in multiplex TRB PCR. TCRdb used MiXCR to reprocess the multiplex PCR reads, holding one entry per CDR3 protein. This table holds about 20,000 distinct CDR3 sequences, approximately 28% found once. Each TRB amplification used about 220-500 ng of genomic DNA from blood. The specimen sequenced was blood. The receptors originated from a human donor who had recovered from COVID-19.

CDR3 loop: CASSPTGQGAGGANVLTF. The DNA of the CDR3 is TGTGCCAGCAGCCCGACGGGACAGGGGGCCGGTGGGGCCAACGTCCTGACTTTC. The rearrangement joins TRBV9 to TRBJ2-6, with 12 nucleotides matching TRBD1. The CDR3 is 18 residues long. Looked up from germline, CDR1 is SGDLS and CDR2 is YYNGEE. J was trimmed by 3 bases and V by 4 bases; bases with no gene match: 8.

In its sample, this clonotype was seen many times. The gene calls are TRBV27 and TRBJ2-2; D remains unclear. Looked up from germline, CDR1 is MNHEY and CDR2 is SMNVEV (reference sequence). The V gene lost 2 bases and the J gene lost 0 bases, with 7 bases spanning the gap. The CDR3 runs to 15 residues. DNA for the CDR3: TGTGCCAGCAGTTTAATAGGTCCGAACACCGGGGAGCTGTTTTTT. Its translation is CASSLIGPNTGELFF.

This clonotype was seen many times. The rearrangement joins TRBV19 to TRBJ1-6, with a weak D call TRBD1 (5 bases). Germline lookup yields CDR1 LNHDA and CDR2 SQIVND (reference sequence). Trimming left V 2 bases short and J 9 bases short, with 11 bases between. This CDR3 contains 14 residues. The CDR3 sequence is CASSILQGGSPLHF. CDR3 DNA: TGTGCCAGTAGTATATTGCAGGGCGGTTCACCCCTCCACTTT.

With respect to this clonotype: A much larger clonotype is one base distant, so this may be a read error. This sequence joins TRBV19 and TRBJ2-1, with TRBD2 identical over 10 bases. Germline V gene sequence: CDR1 LNHDA, CDR2 SQIVND (reference sequence). The CDR3 is made up of 15 amino acids. The DNA for the CDR3 is TGTGTCAGTAGAAGGAAACTAGCGGGATTCAATGAGCAGTTCTTC. Translating it yields CVSRRKLAGFNEQFF. Using reference TRBV19 and TRBJ2-1 for the parts outside the CDR3, the full variable domain is DGGITQSPKYLFRKEGQNVTLSCEQNLNHDAMYWYRQDPGQGLRLIYYSQIVNDFQKGDIAEGYSVSREKKESFPLTVTSAQKNPTAFYLCVSRRKLAGFNEQFFGPGTRLTVL.

This clonotype was recorded a few times. The chain has TRBV5-4 and TRBJ2-1; TRBD2 agrees at 11 bases. Germline V gene sequence: CDR1 SGHNT, CDR2 YYREEE (reference sequence). The CDR3 contains 16 residues. With 0 bases clipped from V and 4 bases from J, the junction kept 3 bases outside the gene matches. The CDR3 loop is CASSLGTSGGYNEQFF. The CDR3 bases are TGTGCCAGCAGCTTGGGTACTAGCGGGGGTTACAATGAGCAGTTCTTC.

The CDR3 region has the DNA TGCAGTGCTAGAGATTGGACTAGCGGGCCAGATACGCAGTATTTT. Encoded protein: CSARDWTSGPDTQYF. The gene calls are TRBV20-1 and TRBJ2-3; 11 positions match TRBD2. Germline trimming cut 0 bases from V and 4 bases from J; bases unmatched to any gene: 3. Germline-derived CDR1 and CDR2 are DFQATT and SNEGSKA (reference sequence). CDR3 size: 15 residues.

The V and J genes are TRBV27 and TRBJ1-2; weak D call: TRBD1 (5 bases). Deletions cut 5 bases from V and 5 bases from J, with 18 bases between. This CDR3 contains 15 residues. Germline CDR1 is MNHEY and CDR2 is SMNVEV (reference sequence). Here the CDR3 reads CASSEVREAIYGYTF. Here the CDR3 DNA reads TGTGCCAGCAGTGAAGTCAGGGAGGCCATATATGGCTACACCTTC.

This clonotype has a count of ten or more. This chain uses TRBV6-5 with TRBJ1-3, with 7 bases fitting TRBD1. The germline CDR1 and CDR2 sequences are MNHEY and SVGAGI. V shed 5 bases, J shed 4 bases, and the junction held 5 bases outside the gene matches. The CDR3 covers 14 residues. The CDR3 loop reads CASSAQGWGNTIYF. In nucleotides, the CDR3 is TGTGCCAGCAGTGCACAGGGGTGGGGAAACACCATATATTTT.

The rearrangement uses TRBV30 and TRBJ1-1, with 7 nucleotides matching TRBD1. Germline CDR1 and CDR2: GTSNPN and SVGIG (reference sequence). The CDR3 is 13 amino acids. V gave up 8 bases and J gave up 4 bases; unmatched junction bases: 10. As DNA, the CDR3 is TGTGCCGGCAATCAGGGGGTTGGCACTGAAGCTTTCTTT. Protein sequence: CAGNQGVGTEAFF.

CDR3 in amino acids: CAWSAWGGNTGELFF. CDR3 in DNA: TGTGCCTGGAGTGCGTGGGGTGGGAACACCGGGGAGCTGTTTTTT. The rearrangement joins TRBV30 to TRBJ2-2; no firm D call. Germline V gene lookup returns CDR1 GTSNPN and CDR2 SVGIG (reference sequence). The CDR3 sequence is 15 residues long. V was shortened by 1 base and J by 1 base, with 10 bases between the two germline ends.

The chain recombines TRBV14 with TRBJ2-1; 10 bases match TRBD2. Germline CDR1 and CDR2: SGHDN and FVKESK. Trimming took 3 bases from V and 10 from J; bases not matched to a gene: 18. There are 18 residues in the CDR3. DNA for the CDR3: TGTGCCAGCAGCCAGGCGGGAGCTAGCGGGAGCCTTCATAGCGAGCAGTTCTTC. Its translation: CASSQAGASGSLHSEQFF.

This clonotype has a handful of counts. The chain combines TRBV5-1 with TRBJ1-5, with unresolved D. The CDR3 has 14 residues. The germline CDR1 and CDR2 sequences are SGHRS and YFSETQ. V was shortened by 2 bases and J by 2 bases, with 8 bases between the two germline ends. The CDR3 DNA is TGCGCCAGCAGCTTACGGGGTGGCAATCAGCCCCAGCATTTT. It codes for CASSLRGGNQPQHF.

This clonotype was detected a few times. This sequence joins TRBV20-1 and TRBJ1-4, with D hard to call. CDR3 size: 11 residues. Between the trimmed V and J ends, which lost 8 bases and 8 bases, there was a span of 12 bases. From germline, CDR1 is DFQATT and CDR2 SNEGSKA (reference sequence). CDR3 loop: CSHVLGEKLFF. As DNA, the CDR3 is TGCAGTCATGTACTCGGGGAAAAACTGTTTTTT.

This clonotype appeared a few times. The V gene is TRBV27, the J gene TRBJ2-7, with 7 bases identical to TRBD2. After removal of 0 bases from V and 1 base from J, the junction contained 9 bases not matched to a gene. Germline V gene data show CDR1 as MNHEY and CDR2 as SMNVEV (reference sequence). This CDR3 contains 17 residues. The CDR3 nucleotides read TGTGCCAGCAGTTTATCAGCCAAGGCTAGCGGTTCCTACGAGCAGTACTTC. Its protein product is CASSLSAKASGSYEQYF.

The chain has TRBV6-1 and TRBJ1-2; D gene unclear. V was shortened by 6 bases and J by 4 bases, with 12 bases between the two germline ends. CDR3 size: 13 residues. Germline V lookup: CDR1 MNHNS, CDR2 SASEGT. The CDR3 spells CASRGGLGYGYTF. As DNA, the CDR3 is TGTGCCAGCAGGGGCGGACTTGGCTATGGCTACACCTTC.

By sample fraction, this clonotype is medium-sized. The chain recombines TRBV6-6 with TRBJ2-2, with D maybe TRBD2 (6 bases). V lost 4 bases and J lost 6, with 18 bases in between. The length of the CDR3 is 16 residues. Germline V CDR1 and CDR2: MNHNY, SVGAGI (reference sequence). The CDR3, as DNA: TGTGCCAGCAGTTTGGGGGGAACGGTGGCTGCCGGGGAGCTGTTTTTT. Translated, it gives CASSLGGTVAAGELFF.

The chain uses TRBV12-3 or TRBV12-4 and TRBJ2-6; D is uncertain. V lost 5 bases and J 0 bases, leaving 8 bases between the germline ends. The length of the CDR3 is 15 residues. As DNA, the CDR3 is TGTGCCAGCAGTAGGATCTTCTCTGGGGCCAACGTCCTGACTTTC. Protein: CASSRIFSGANVLTF.

The table lists this clonotype with a few counts. J is TRBJ1-1 and V is TRBV5-4; possible D gene TRBD1, 5 bases. Germline CDR1 is SGHNT and CDR2 is YYREEE (reference sequence). The CDR3 contains 15 residues. Trimming shortened V by 2 bases and J by 3 bases, and 14 bases separated the two germline ends. The CDR3 DNA is TGTGCCAGCAGCTTTCGGAGGGGTCGGCACACTGAAGCTTTCTTT. Its protein is CASSFRRGRHTEAFF.

This sequence joins TRBV30 and TRBJ1-2; TRBD1 matches 9 bases. Per germline, CDR1 GTSNPN and CDR2 SVGIG (reference sequence). After removal of 1 base from V and 9 bases from J, the junction contained 6 bases not matched to a gene. This CDR3 comprises 13 residues. CDR3 amino acids: CAWSGTGATRYTF. Here the CDR3 DNA reads TGTGCCTGGAGTGGGACAGGGGCAACCCGCTACACCTTC. Complete variable domain (other parts from reference TRBV30 and TRBJ1-2): SQTIHQWPATLVQPVGSPLSLECTVEGTSNPNLYWYRQAAGRGLQLLFYSVGIGQISSEVPQNLSASRPQDRQFILSSKKLLLSDSGFYLCAWSGTGATRYTFGSGTRLTVV.

The table lists this clonotype with a few counts. The V call is TRBV30, the J call TRBJ1-2; D is possibly TRBD1 (5 bases). With 0 bases removed from V and 8 bases from J, the gap between germline ends came to 16 bases. CDR3 size: 14 residues. CDR1 is GTSNPN, CDR2 SVGIG, per germline (reference sequence). The CDR3 DNA reads TGTGCCTGGAGTGTACAGGCTCGAGGATACGGCTACACCTTC. Translating it yields CAWSVQARGYGYTF.

This clonotype was seen only a few times. The gene calls are TRBV6-1 and TRBJ1-2; tentatively, D is TRBD1 (5 bases). Trimming shortened V by 4 bases and J by 0 bases, and 9 bases separated the two germline ends. Germline-derived CDR1 and CDR2 are MNHNS and SASEGT. There are 14 residues in the CDR3. DNA of the CDR3: TGTGCCAGCAGTGGGGTGACAGCTAACTATGGCTACACCTTC. It encodes CASSGVTANYGYTF.

The chain links TRBV15 to TRBJ2-5; 10 bases fit TRBD1. V was pared by 1 base and J by 3 bases, with 2 bases of the junction left unmatched. The CDR3 runs 15 residues. In germline, CDR1 is LNHNV, CDR2 YYDKDF (reference sequence). The CDR3 nucleotides read TGTGCCACCAGCAGAGGAGGGACAGGGGAAGAGACCCAGTACTTC. Encoded protein: CATSRGGTGEETQYF.

Comment on this clonotype: With a much larger clone just one base away, this may be a read error. This chain connects TRBV19 to TRBJ2-5; D perhaps matches TRBD2 (6 bases). Germline-derived CDR1 and CDR2 are LNHDA and SQIVND (reference sequence). This CDR3 comprises 15 residues. CDR3 loop: CASSVEDWRGKTQYF. In DNA form, the CDR3 reads TGTGCCAGTAGTGTAGAGGACTGGCGCGGGAAGACCCAGTACTTC. The variable domain in full, completed from reference TRBV19 and TRBJ2-5, reads DGGITQSPKYLFRKEGQNVTLSCEQNLNHDAMYWYRQDPGQGLRLIYYSQIVNDFQKGDIAEGYSVSREKKESFPLTVTSAQKNPTAFYLCASSVEDWRGKTQYFGPGTRLLVL.

V and J are TRBV10-1 and TRBJ2-7, with 8 positions matching TRBD2. Germline V gene data show CDR1 as WNHNN and CDR2 as SYGVQD (reference sequence). This CDR3 spans 13 amino acids. With 5 bases clipped from V and 6 bases from J, the junction kept 6 bases outside the gene matches. CDR3 loop: CASSSGSRPEQYF. The CDR3 DNA follows: TGCGCCAGCAGTAGCGGGAGTCGCCCCGAGCAGTACTTC.

This clonotype is termed medium-sized (0.01 to 0.1%). The genes are TRBV19 and TRBJ2-3; D not resolved. V gave up 4 bases and J gave up 4 bases, with 9 bases separating them. Germline V gives CDR1 LNHDA, CDR2 SQIVND (reference sequence). The CDR3 is 13 residues long. The CDR3 nucleotides read TGTGCCAGTAGTAATGACTTACCAGATACGCAGTATTTT. This sequence encodes CASSNDLPDTQYF.

The rearrangement joins TRBV20-1 to TRBJ2-7; 8 positions agree with TRBD1. With V trimmed by 1 base and J by 5 bases, 4 bases remained unmatched. Germline assignment: CDR1 DFQATT and CDR2 SNEGSKA (reference sequence). CDR3 length equals 13 residues. The CDR3 DNA reads TGCAGTGCTAGAGGGACAGGGTCCCACGAGCAGTACTTC. This codes for CSARGTGSHEQYF.

J is TRBJ2-7 and V is TRBV30; D possibly corresponds to TRBD2 (7 bases). CDR1 is GTSNPN, CDR2 SVGIG, per germline (reference sequence). This CDR3 comprises 13 residues. Trimming took off 3 bases at V and 3 bases at J, with 12 bases between the two ends. The chain's CDR3 is CAWSPGGLYEQYF. The CDR3 DNA reads as TGTGCCTGGAGCCCGGGGGGCCTCTACGAGCAGTACTTC.

The V gene is TRBV12-3 or TRBV12-4, the J gene TRBJ2-7, with TRBD1 matching 9 bases. The V gene end was trimmed by 6 bases and the J gene end by 1 base; junction bases not matched to a gene: 4. There are 14 residues in the CDR3. CDR3 sequence (DNA): TGTGCCAGCAGGGGGACAGGGATTTCCTACGAGCAGTACTTC. Its translation: CASRGTGISYEQYF.

This clonotype appeared a few times. The chain uses TRBV13 and TRBJ2-7; 11 bases agree with TRBD2. The CDR3 extends over 17 amino acids. Per the germline V gene, CDR1 is PRHDT and CDR2 is FYEKMQ (reference sequence). V gave up 4 bases and J gave up 0 bases; unmatched junction bases: 8. The chain's CDR3 is CASSSERLAGSSYEQYF. The CDR3 coding sequence is TGTGCCAGCAGCTCCGAAAGACTAGCGGGGAGCTCCTACGAGCAGTACTTC.